This T cell receptor beta chain came from a study of blood T cell repertoires in COVID-19. Whole-study context: Sites in the United States, Italy and Spain provided acute and convalescent COVID-19 samples. PBMCs, B-cell-depleted T cells, or T cells were the source of the cDNA or gDNA that made up the material.

Per the study methods: The authors estimated nucleated cell counts from reference gene primer amplification. Sequencing used immunoSEQ multiplex PCR; TCRdb keeps in-frame clones, though not all of them. The V and J calls and the clone size are those of that table, but D and trimming were determined from the DNA. The sample consists of approximately 200,000 clones, 70% to 85% of them appearing once. The CDR3 spans 15 residues. Looked up from germline, CDR1 is SGHRS and CDR2 is YFSETQ. J gave up 6 bases and V 3 bases, and 6 bases lay outside the gene matches. This clone showed up just once. Material: peripheral blood. The origin of this receptor is a human donor with acute or convalescent COVID-19. The donor label of this sample is uncertain. This chain uses TRBV5-1 with TRBJ1-6, with 7 nucleotides matching TRBD1. The CDR3 protein is CASSSGTAPNSPLHF. The CDR3, as DNA: TGCGCCAGCAGCTCCGGGACAGCCCCTAATTCACCCCTCCACTTT.